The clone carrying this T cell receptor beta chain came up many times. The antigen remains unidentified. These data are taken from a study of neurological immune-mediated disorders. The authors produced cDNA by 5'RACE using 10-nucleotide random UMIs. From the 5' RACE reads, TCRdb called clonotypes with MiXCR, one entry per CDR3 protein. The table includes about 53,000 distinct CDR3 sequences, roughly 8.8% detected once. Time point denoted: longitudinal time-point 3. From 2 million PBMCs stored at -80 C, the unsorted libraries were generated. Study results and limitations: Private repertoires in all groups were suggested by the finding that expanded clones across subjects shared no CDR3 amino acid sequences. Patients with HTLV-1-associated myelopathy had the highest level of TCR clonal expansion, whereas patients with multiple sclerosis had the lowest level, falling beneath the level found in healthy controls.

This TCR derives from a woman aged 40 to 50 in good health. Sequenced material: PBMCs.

CDR3 in DNA: TGCAGCGTGCTACGGACACAAGAGACCCAGTACTTC. This encodes CSVLRTQETQYF. V is TRBV29-1 and J is TRBJ2-5; a weak D match, TRBD1 (5 bases). Germline CDR1 is SQVTM and CDR2 is ANQGSEA. Trimming stripped 6 bases from V and 2 bases from J, with 10 bases between. CDR3 size: 12 residues.